This record looks at one TCR beta chain sequence and its context. What it recognizes is unknown. TCRdb's copy holds only in-frame clones and misses some; the assay was immunoSEQ multiplex PCR. The sample records about 1.1 million clones, 60% to 85% being singletons. The data are from a study of shared clonotypes between healthy human individuals. Study-wide results and caveats: Across subsets, estimated richness was generally greater for naive than for memory populations. Investigators expected sequencing depth to affect clonotype sharing among donors.

Trimming pared 2 bases from V and 4 bases from J, leaving 11 bases between. Germline V gene sequence: CDR1 KGHSH, CDR2 LQKENI. The length of the CDR3 is 14 residues. This chain links TRBV18 with TRBJ2-5, with D possibly being TRBD2 (7 bases). Material for sequencing was memory CD4+ T cells from PBMCs. Subset: CD45RA-negative fraction. This receptor was identified in a man aged 18 to 29 in good health. Some clones in this sample may be carry-over from other donors' samples. CDR3 DNA sequence: TGTGCCAGCTCACCAAGGGGGGGCCCAGAGACCCAGTACTTC. It specifies CASSPRGGPETQYF.